Listed here is a single TCR beta chain. Its cognate antigen has yet to be identified. One base away there is no much larger clone; base qualities are not given. These data come from a study of CD4 T cell repertoires in COVID-19 (dated by TCRdb to the early 2020s). Background for the entire study: For cross-reactivity analysis, CFSE-low cells were expanded with IL-2 for over eight days, then relabeled and restimulated with spike proteins from other coronaviruses. The study characterized naturally processed CD4+ T cell responses to SARS-CoV-2 spike and nucleoprotein in COVID-19-recovered individuals, using TCR Vbeta sequencing to assess clonal composition. In a few recovered individuals, the TCR Vbeta repertoire of SARS-CoV-2-reactive T cells was analyzed at the subset level.

Here is what the overall study found, with its caveats: Between 7 and 25% of SARS-CoV-2 clonotypes were also found in SARS-CoV and/or HKU1 spike-stimulated secondary cultures, consistent with cross-reactivity. Several of the most expanded SARS-CoV-2-reactive clonotypes were present in two or all three memory subsets, which suggests intraclonal diversification.

The time point label, read with the paper, signifies: sample from a COVID-19-recovered individual after infection. The donors were patients who had gone through COVID-19 ranging from mild to severe and had recovered. Uncultured memory T cell samples were subjected to sequencing directly after ex vivo isolation. From peripheral blood mononuclear cells, the researchers isolated CD4+ total memory, central memory, effector memory and circulating T follicular helper cells. CDR1 and CDR2 are drawn from the germline V gene: KGHSH, LQKENI. V trim: 8 bases; J trim: 3 bases; unmatched bases: 2. From cysteine to phenylalanine, the CDR3 is 14 amino acids long. Only CDR3 DNA is held: 42 bases, read in frame from base 1. Libraries were prepared through the immunoSEQ multiplex PCR assay. In the paper's pipeline: To quantify how much the repertoires of different subsets overlapped, the Chao-Jaccard similarity index was used along with counts of shared clonotypes. In TCRdb, the immuneACCESS table is reduced to in-frame sequences with V and J assigned. These tables do not hold every clone; where another copy was compared, an unresolved V gene accounts for under half, and the others remain unexplained. V, J and clone size were drawn from that table, and D and trimming were deduced from the DNA. In all, the sample holds 70,000 to 95,000 clones, and roughly 85% of those were seen once. The top ten clones comprise 0.45% to 0.7% of the sample.

The source is a human donor who had COVID-19. This chain joins TRBV18 to TRBJ2-1; TRBD2 lines up with 12 middle nucleotides. The material was CD4+ T cells from peripheral blood, obtained after recovery from COVID-19. In nucleotides, the sequence is TGTGCCAGCCAGACTAGCGGGGGCTACAATGAGCAGTTCTTC. Its translation is CASQTSGGYNEQFF.